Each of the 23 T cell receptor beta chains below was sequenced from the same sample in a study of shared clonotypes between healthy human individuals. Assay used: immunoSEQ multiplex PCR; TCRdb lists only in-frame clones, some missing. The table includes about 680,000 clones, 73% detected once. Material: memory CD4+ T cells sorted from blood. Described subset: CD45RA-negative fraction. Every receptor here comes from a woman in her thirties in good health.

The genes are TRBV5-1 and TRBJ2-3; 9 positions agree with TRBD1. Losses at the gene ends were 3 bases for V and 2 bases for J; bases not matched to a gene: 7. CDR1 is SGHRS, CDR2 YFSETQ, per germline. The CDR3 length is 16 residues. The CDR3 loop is CASSSTGTGITDTQYF. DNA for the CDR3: TGCGCCAGCAGCTCAACCGGGACAGGGATCACAGATACGCAGTATTTT. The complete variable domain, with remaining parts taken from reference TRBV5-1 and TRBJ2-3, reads KAGVTQTPRYLIKTRGQQVTLSCSPISGHRSVSWYQQTPGQGLQFLFEYFSETQRNKGNFPGRFSGRQFSNSRSEMNVSTLELGDSALYLCASSSTGTGITDTQYFGPGTRLTVL.

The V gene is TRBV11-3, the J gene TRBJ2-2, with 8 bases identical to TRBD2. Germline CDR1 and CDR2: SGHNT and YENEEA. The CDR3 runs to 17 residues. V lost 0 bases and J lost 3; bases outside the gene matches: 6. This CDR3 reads CASSLDPGLGDTGELFF. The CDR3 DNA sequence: TGTGCCAGCAGCTTAGACCCGGGACTAGGGGACACCGGGGAGCTGTTTTTT.

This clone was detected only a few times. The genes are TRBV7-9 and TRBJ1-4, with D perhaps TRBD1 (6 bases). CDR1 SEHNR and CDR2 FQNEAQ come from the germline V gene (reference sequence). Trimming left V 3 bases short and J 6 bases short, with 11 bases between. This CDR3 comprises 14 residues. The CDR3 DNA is TGTGCCAGCAGCTTGGGGAAGGGGGATGAAAAACTGTTTTTT. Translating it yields CASSLGKGDEKLFF.

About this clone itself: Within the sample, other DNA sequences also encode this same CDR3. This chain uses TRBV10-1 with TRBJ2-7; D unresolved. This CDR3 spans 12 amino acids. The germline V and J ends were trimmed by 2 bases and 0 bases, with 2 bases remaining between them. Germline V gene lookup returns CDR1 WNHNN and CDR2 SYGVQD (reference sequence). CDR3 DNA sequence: TGCGCCAGCAGTGAGACCTCCTACGAGCAGTACTTC. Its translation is CASSETSYEQYF.

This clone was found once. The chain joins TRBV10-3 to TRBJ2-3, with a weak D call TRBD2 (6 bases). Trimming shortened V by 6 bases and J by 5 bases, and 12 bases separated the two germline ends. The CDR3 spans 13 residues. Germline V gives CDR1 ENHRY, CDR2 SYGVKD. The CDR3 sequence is CAISSEGVDTQYF. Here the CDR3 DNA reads TGTGCCATCAGCTCGGAGGGAGTAGATACGCAGTATTTT.

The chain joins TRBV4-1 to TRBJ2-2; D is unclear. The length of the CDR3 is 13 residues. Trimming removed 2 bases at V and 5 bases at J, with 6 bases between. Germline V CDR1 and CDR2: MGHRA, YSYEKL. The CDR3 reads CASSQPPTGELFF. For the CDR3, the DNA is TGCGCCAGCAGCCAACCGCCGACCGGGGAGCTGTTTTTT.

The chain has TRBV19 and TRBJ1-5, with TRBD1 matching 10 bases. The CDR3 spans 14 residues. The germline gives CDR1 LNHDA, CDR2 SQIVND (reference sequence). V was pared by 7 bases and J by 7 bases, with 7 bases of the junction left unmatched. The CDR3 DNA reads TGTGCCAGTACCGGGACAGGGGTTTTACAGCCCCAGCATTTT. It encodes CASTGTGVLQPQHF.

The CDR3 DNA follows: TGTGCCAGCAGCTTAGGGGCAGAGTATGGCTACACCTTC. This codes for CASSLGAEYGYTF. The rearrangement uses TRBV11-1 and TRBJ1-2; D ambiguous. The CDR3 extends over 13 amino acids. Between the trimmed V and J ends, which lost 1 base and 5 bases, there was a span of 8 bases. CDR1 is SGHAT and CDR2 is FQDESV in the germline V gene (reference sequence).

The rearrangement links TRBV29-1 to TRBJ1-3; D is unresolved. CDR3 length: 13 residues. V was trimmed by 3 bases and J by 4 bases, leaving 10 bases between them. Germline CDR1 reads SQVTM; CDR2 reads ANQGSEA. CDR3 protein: CSVDLGFGNTIYF. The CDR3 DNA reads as TGCAGCGTTGATTTGGGTTTCGGAAACACCATATATTTT.

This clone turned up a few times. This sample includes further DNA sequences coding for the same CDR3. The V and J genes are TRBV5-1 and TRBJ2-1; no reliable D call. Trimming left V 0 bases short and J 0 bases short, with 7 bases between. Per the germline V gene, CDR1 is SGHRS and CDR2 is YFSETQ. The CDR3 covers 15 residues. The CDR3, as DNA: TGCGCCAGCAGCTTGGCATCGGGCTCCTACAATGAGCAGTTCTTC. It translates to CASSLASGSYNEQFF.

This CDR3 reads CASSPSTFDSGEQYF. DNA of the CDR3: TGCGCCAGCAGCCCCTCCACATTTGATAGCGGCGAGCAGTACTTC. This rearrangement joins TRBV5-1 to TRBJ2-7; perhaps TRBD2 as D (6 bases). The CDR3 totals 15 residues. Germline V lookup: CDR1 SGHRS, CDR2 YFSETQ. Trimming pared 4 bases from V and 6 bases from J, leaving 20 bases between.

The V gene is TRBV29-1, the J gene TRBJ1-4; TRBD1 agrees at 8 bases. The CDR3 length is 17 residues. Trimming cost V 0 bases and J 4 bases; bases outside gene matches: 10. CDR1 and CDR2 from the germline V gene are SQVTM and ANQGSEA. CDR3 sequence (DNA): TGCAGCGTTGAAGAACGACGCGGGGACAGGTTTAATGAAAAACTGTTTTTT. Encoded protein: CSVEERRGDRFNEKLFF.

Here the CDR3 reads CAISESREQFF. The CDR3 DNA reads TGTGCCATCAGTGAGTCGCGGGAGCAGTTCTTC. The chain carries TRBV10-3 and TRBJ2-1; D uncertain. V was pared by 0 bases and J by 10 bases, with 4 bases between. The CDR3 has 11 amino acids. The V gene's germline CDR1 is ENHRY and CDR2 SYGVKD.

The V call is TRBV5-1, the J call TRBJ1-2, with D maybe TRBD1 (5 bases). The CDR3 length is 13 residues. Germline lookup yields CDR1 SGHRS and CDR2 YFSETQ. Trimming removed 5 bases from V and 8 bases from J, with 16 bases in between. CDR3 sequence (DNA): TGCGCCAGCAGTTTGACAGACGATCTAGGCTACACCTTC. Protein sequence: CASSLTDDLGYTF.

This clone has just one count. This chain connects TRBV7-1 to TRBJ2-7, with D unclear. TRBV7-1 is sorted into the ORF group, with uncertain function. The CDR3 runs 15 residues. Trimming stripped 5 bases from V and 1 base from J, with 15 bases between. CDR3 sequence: CASSLAGPLSYEQYF. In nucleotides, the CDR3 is TGTGCCAGCAGCCTGGCTGGCCCCCTGTCCTACGAGCAGTACTTC.

The CDR3 here is CASSRGQPGEKLFF. In nucleotides, the CDR3 is TGCGCCAGCAGCCGGGGACAGCCGGGTGAAAAACTGTTTTTT. This chain uses TRBV4-1 with TRBJ1-4; TRBD1 aligns across 7 bases. CDR1 MGHRA and CDR2 YSYEKL come from the germline V gene. Germline trimming cut 4 bases from V and 7 bases from J; bases unmatched to any gene: 6. The CDR3 covers 14 residues.

The CDR3 protein is CSAVLDRVYGYTF. As DNA, the CDR3 is TGCAGCGCTGTATTGGACAGGGTCTATGGCTACACCTTC. This chain joins TRBV29-1 and TRBJ1-2, with 8 bases lining up with TRBD1. V lost 7 bases, J lost 4 bases, and 8 bases stayed unmatched. Germline CDR1 and CDR2: SQVTM and ANQGSEA. The CDR3 extends over 13 amino acids. Variable domain in full (rest from reference TRBV29-1 and TRBJ1-2): SAVISQKPSRDICQRGTSLTIQCQVDSQVTMMFWYRQQPGQSLTLIATANQGSEATYESGFVIDKFPISRPNLTFSTLTVSNMSPEDSSIYLCSAVLDRVYGYTFGSGTRLTVV.

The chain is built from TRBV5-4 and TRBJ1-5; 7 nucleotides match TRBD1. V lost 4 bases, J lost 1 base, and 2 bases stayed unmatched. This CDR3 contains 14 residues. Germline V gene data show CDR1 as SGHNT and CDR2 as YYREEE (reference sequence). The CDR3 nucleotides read TGTGCCAGCAGCCGGACAGGAAGCAATCAGCCCCAGCATTTT. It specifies CASSRTGSNQPQHF.

In DNA form, the CDR3 reads TGTGCCAGCAGCTTGGGTGACCGCGGGGCCGAGCAGTACTTC. Protein: CASSLGDRGAEQYF. This rearrangement joins TRBV5-5 to TRBJ2-7; perhaps TRBD2 as D (6 bases). V was shortened by 0 bases and J by 6 bases, with 13 bases between the two germline ends. CDR3 length: 14 amino acids. Germline V gene sequence: CDR1 SGHKS, CDR2 YYEKEE (reference sequence).

The CDR3 DNA follows: TGTGCCAGCAGTGGAATACCCCGGGACCTAATCAACTCCTACGAGCAGTACTTC. It encodes CASSGIPRDLINSYEQYF. V and J are TRBV2 and TRBJ2-7, with D perhaps TRBD1 or TRBD2 (5 bases each). V was shortened by 4 bases and J by 0 bases, with 22 bases between the two germline ends. Germline values: CDR1 SNHLY, CDR2 FYNNEI. There are 18 residues in the CDR3. Based on the CDR3 plus reference TRBV2 and TRBJ2-7, the full variable domain is EPEVTQTPSHQVTQMGQEVILRCVPISNHLYFYWYRQILGQKVEFLVSFYNNEISEKSEIFDDQFSVERPDGSNFTLKIRSTKLEDSAMYFCASSGIPRDLINSYEQYFGPGTRLTVT.

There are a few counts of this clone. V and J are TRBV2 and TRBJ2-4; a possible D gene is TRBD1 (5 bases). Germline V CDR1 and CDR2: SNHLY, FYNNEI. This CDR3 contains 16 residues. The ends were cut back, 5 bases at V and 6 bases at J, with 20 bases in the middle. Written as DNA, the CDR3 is TGTGCCAGCAGTTCTCGCCCTTTACCCCAGGGAAACATTCAGTACTTC. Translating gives CASSSRPLPQGNIQYF. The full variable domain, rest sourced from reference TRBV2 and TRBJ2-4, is EPEVTQTPSHQVTQMGQEVILRCVPISNHLYFYWYRQILGQKVEFLVSFYNNEISEKSEIFDDQFSVERPDGSNFTLKIRSTKLEDSAMYFCASSSRPLPQGNIQYFGAGTRLSVL.

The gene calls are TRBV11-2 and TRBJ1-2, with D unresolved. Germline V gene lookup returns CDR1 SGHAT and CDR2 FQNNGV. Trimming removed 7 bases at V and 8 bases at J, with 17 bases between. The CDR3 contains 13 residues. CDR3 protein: CASTKSWPSGYTF. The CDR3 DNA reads TGTGCCAGCACCAAAAGTTGGCCGTCAGGCTACACCTTC. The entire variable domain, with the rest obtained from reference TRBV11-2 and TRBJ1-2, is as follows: EAGVAQSPRYKIIEKRQSVAFWCNPISGHATLYWYQQILGQGPKLLIQFQNNGVVDDSQLPKDRFSAERLKGVDSTLKIQPAKLEDSAVYLCASTKSWPSGYTFGSGTRLTVV.

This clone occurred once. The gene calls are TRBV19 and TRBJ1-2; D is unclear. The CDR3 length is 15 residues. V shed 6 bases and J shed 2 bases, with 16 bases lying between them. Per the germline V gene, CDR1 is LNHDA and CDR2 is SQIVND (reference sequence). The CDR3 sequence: CASSTPGPANYGYTF. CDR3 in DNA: TGTGCCAGTAGCACACCTGGTCCAGCCAACTATGGCTACACCTTC.